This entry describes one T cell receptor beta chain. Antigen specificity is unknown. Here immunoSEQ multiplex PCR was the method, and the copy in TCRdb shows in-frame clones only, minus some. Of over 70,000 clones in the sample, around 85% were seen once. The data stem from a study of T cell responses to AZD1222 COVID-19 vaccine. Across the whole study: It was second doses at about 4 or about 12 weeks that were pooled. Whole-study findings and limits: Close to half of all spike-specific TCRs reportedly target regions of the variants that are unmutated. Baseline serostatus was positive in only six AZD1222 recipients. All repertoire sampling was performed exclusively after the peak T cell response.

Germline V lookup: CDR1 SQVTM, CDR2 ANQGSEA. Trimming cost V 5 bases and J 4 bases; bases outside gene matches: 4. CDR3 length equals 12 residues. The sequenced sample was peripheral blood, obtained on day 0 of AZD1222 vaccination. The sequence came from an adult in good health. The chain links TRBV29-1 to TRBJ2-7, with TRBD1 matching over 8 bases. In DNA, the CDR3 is TGCAGCGTTCCTGGACAGGGTTACGAGCAGTACTTC. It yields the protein CSVPGQGYEQYF.